These T cell receptor beta chains were read from a single sample in a study of T cells in Graves' hyperthyroidism and ophthalmopathy. TCRdb re-derived calls from the multiplex PCR reads in MiXCR, one entry per CDR3 protein. The table records 75,000 to 100,000 distinct CDR3 sequences, around 50% of them present only once. What was sequenced was blood. These receptors all stem from a woman in her thirties or forties with Graves' hyperthyroidism. Each CDR3 is given with its conserved first and last residue. The order of the fields is J gene, D gene, V gene, clone size, CDR3 DNA, CDR3 protein. A D gene is named only where the DNA matches it firmly. Rows give clone size only sometimes, using once, few, many, or a class for an expanded clone.

TRBJ2-3,TRBD1,TRBV12-3/TRBV12-4,-,TGTGCCAGCAGTTTTGCAGGGGGTGTTCCTGGTCGGCAGAACACAGATACGCAGTATTTT,CASSFAGGVPGRQNTDTQYF
TRBJ2-2,TRBD2,TRBV11-1,-,TGTGCCAGCAGTCCGCCGGGACCGCGGGAGTACGGGGAGCTGTTTTTT,CASSPPGPREYGELFF
TRBJ1-6,TRBD1,TRBV5-1,-,TGCGTCAGCAGCTTGAGACAGGGTAATTCACCCCTCCACTTT,CVSSLRQGNSPLHF
TRBJ1-1,-,TRBV12-3/TRBV12-4,-,TGTGCCAGCAGTTTAGCACCAGCGGGTAACACTGAAGCTTTCTTT,CASSLAPAGNTEAFF
TRBJ2-3,-,TRBV7-2,many,TGTGCCAGCAGCCAACGGGCGGGTGATACGCAGTATTTT,CASSQRAGDTQYF
TRBJ2-1,-,TRBV7-9,few,TGTGCCAGCGGCTTAGTGGGTTCCTACAATGAGCAGTTCTTC,CASGLVGSYNEQFF
TRBJ1-3,-,TRBV29-1,few,TGCAGCGCAACGGACGGAGCCTCTGGAAACACCATATATTTT,CSATDGASGNTIYF
TRBJ1-5,TRBD1,TRBV7-8,-,TGTGCCAGCAGCTTAGGGGACAGGGGGCTGGGTCAGCCCCAGCATTTT,CASSLGDRGLGQPQHF
TRBJ2-3,-,TRBV29-1,many,TGCAGCGTTGGAAGAACTACAGATACGCAGTATTTT,CSVGRTTDTQYF
TRBJ1-2,-,TRBV29-1,-,TGCAGCGTTGCCGGGACGGGGAACGGCTACACCTTC,CSVAGTGNGYTF
TRBJ2-3,TRBD2,TRBV10-3,few,TGTGCCATCAGTGAGTCTGGGACTAGCGGGAGGATGACAGATACGCAGTATTTT,CAISESGTSGRMTDTQYF
TRBJ2-7,TRBD2,TRBV20-1,many,TGCAGTGCTAGGGAAGCGGGAGGATACTACGAGCAGTACTTC,CSAREAGGYYEQYF
TRBJ1-3,-,TRBV5-5,-,TGCGCCAGCGGCCTCATGGTTGGCTCTGGAAACACCATATATTTT,CASGLMVGSGNTIYF
TRBJ1-1,TRBD1,TRBV2,many,TGTGCCAGCAGTGATTGGGCAGGGGGAGCTGAAGCTTTCTTT,CASSDWAGGAEAFF
TRBJ1-5,-,TRBV29-1,many,TGCAGCGTTGAAGGAGGTGACAATCAGCCCCAGCATTTT,CSVEGGDNQPQHF
TRBJ2-5,TRBD2,TRBV7-2,-,TGTGCCAGCAGCTTGCTACTAGCGGACACCGGGGAGACCCAGTACTTC,CASSLLLADTGETQYF
TRBJ1-2,TRBD1,TRBV12-3/TRBV12-4,-,TGTGCCAGCAGTTTACCCCCAGGACAGGGGGCAGCAAGTCATGGCTACACCTTC,CASSLPPGQGAASHGYTF
TRBJ1-2,-,TRBV7-2,few,TGTGCCAGCAGCTTCGCGAACACCGGGGAGCACTATGGCTACACCTTC,CASSFANTGEHYGYTF
TRBJ2-7,-,TRBV20-1,many,TGCAGTGCTAGAGACAGTTACAGAACCTACGAGCAGTACTTC,CSARDSYRTYEQYF
TRBJ2-3,-,TRBV7-6,few,TGTGCCAGCAGACACCTAGATACGCAGTATTTT,CASRHLDTQYF
TRBJ2-5,-,TRBV2,-,TGTGCCAGCAGTGGACGGGGAGCGGAGACCCAGTACTTC,CASSGRGAETQYF
TRBJ2-5,TRBD2,TRBV7-2,few,TGTGCCAGCAGTCCCCTAGCGGGAGGACAAGAGACCCAGTACTTC,CASSPLAGGQETQYF
TRBJ2-7,TRBD2,TRBV24-1,-,TGTGCCACCAGTACTAGCGGGACCTACGAGCAGTACTTC,CATSTSGTYEQYF
TRBJ1-5,-,TRBV5-1,many,TGCGCCAGCAGCTTGGCGAGTGGGCAGCCCCAGCATTTT,CASSLASGQPQHF
TRBJ2-7,TRBD2,TRBV7-9,many,TGTGCCAGCAGCAGAGGGACTAGCGGGGTCTACGAGCAGTACTTC,CASSRGTSGVYEQYF
TRBJ2-5,-,TRBV5-1,-,TGCGCCAGCAGACCTACCGGGGCGGAGACCCAGTACTTC,CASRPTGAETQYF